These 27 T cell receptor beta chains were sequenced from one sample in a study of early stage breast cancer tumors. TCRdb keeps only in-frame clones here, not all; method: immunoSEQ multiplex PCR. This sample has around 40,000 clones; around 73% occur once, and the top ten carry 7.2%. Sequencing was carried out using blood. Receptor source: a person aged 45 to 59 with breast cancer.

The chain links TRBV6-6 to TRBJ1-3, with 10 bases fitting TRBD1. V shed 2 bases, J shed 8 bases, and the junction held 3 bases outside the gene matches. CDR3 size: 14 residues. Germline V CDR1 and CDR2: MNHNY, SVGAGI (reference sequence). The CDR3 DNA reads as TGTGCCAGCAGTTACGTTGGGACAGGGGACACCATATATTTT. It specifies CASSYVGTGDTIYF.

The gene calls are TRBV9 and TRBJ2-7; no reliable D call. The CDR3 totals 13 residues. Trimming took 0 bases from V and 3 from J, leaving 7 bases between them. The germline CDR1 and CDR2 sequences are SGDLS and YYNGEE. The DNA of the CDR3 is TGTGCCAGCAGCGTAGGGCCTCTCTACGAGCAGTACTTC. Amino acid sequence: CASSVGPLYEQYF.

The chain is built from TRBV5-3 and TRBJ1-5; 9 nucleotides align to TRBD1. TRBV5-3 is known as an ORF, though its function is uncertain. The junction had 4 bases not matched to a gene; V was cut back by 3 bases and J by 6 bases. The CDR3 extends over 14 amino acids. The CDR3, as DNA: TGTGCCAGAAGCTCCGGGACAGGGATTCAGCCCCAGCATTTT. Protein product: CARSSGTGIQPQHF.

CDR3 amino acids: CASSDLGLAAGEQYF. The DNA for the CDR3 is TGCGCCAGCAGTGATCTGGGACTAGCGGCGGGGGAGCAGTACTTC. The chain combines TRBV10-1 with TRBJ2-7; 11 bases align to TRBD2. Germline loops: CDR1 WNHNN, CDR2 SYGVQD (reference sequence). The CDR3 is 15 residues long. J lost 7 bases, V lost 3 bases, and 8 bases had no gene match.

This clone has just a few counts. CDR3 nucleotides: TGTGCCAGCAGTAACGGAGGGACAGGCGAAAAACTGTTTTTT. It encodes CASSNGGTGEKLFF. The gene calls are TRBV5-8 and TRBJ1-4; 8 positions agree with TRBD1. V was pared by 5 bases and J by 8 bases, with 8 bases of the junction left unmatched. From germline, CDR1 is SGHTS and CDR2 YDEGEE. The CDR3 totals 14 residues.

This clone was recorded once. This sequence joins TRBV29-1 and TRBJ2-3; 16 bases line up with TRBD2. The CDR3 consists of 14 residues. The germline CDR1 and CDR2 sequences are SQVTM and ANQGSEA. Losses at the gene ends were 7 bases for V and 14 bases for J; bases not matched to a gene: 12. The DNA of the CDR3 is TGCAGCGCACTTGGGACTAGCGGGGGGGCCGGTTCGTATTTT. Translated: CSALGTSGGAGSYF.

This clone appeared a few times. The chain couples TRBV7-2 to TRBJ2-1, with D tentatively TRBD2 (6 bases). The length of the CDR3 is 13 residues. CDR1 SGHTA and CDR2 FQGNSA come from the germline V gene. Between the trimmed V and J ends, which lost 5 bases and 8 bases, there was a span of 13 bases. CDR3 nucleotide sequence: TGTGCCAGCAGCCCTATGTCGGGGGATGAGCAGTTCTTC. Translating it yields CASSPMSGDEQFF. The variable domain in full, with the rest retrieved from reference TRBV7-2 and TRBJ2-1, is GAGVSQSPSNKVTEKGKDVELRCDPISGHTALYWYRQSLGQGLEFLIYFQGNSAPDKSGLPSDRFSAERTGGSVSTLTIQRTQQEDSAVYLCASSPMSGDEQFFGPGTRLTVL.

The chain recombines TRBV5-6 with TRBJ2-3; 7 bases are a match to TRBD2. The CDR3 covers 17 residues. Trimming removed 1 base from V and 3 bases from J; junction bases left unmatched: 11. In germline, CDR1 is SGHDT, CDR2 YYEEEE. CDR3 region: CASSLISLGRSTDTQYF. The CDR3, as DNA: TGTGCCAGCAGCTTGATCAGTCTCGGGAGGTCTACAGATACGCAGTATTTT.

This chain links TRBV6-5 with TRBJ1-1, with 7 bases lining up with TRBD1. Germline CDR1 reads MNHEY; CDR2 reads SVGAGI. The CDR3 is 13 residues long. Unmatched junction bases numbered 4, after V lost 2 bases and J lost 7 bases. This CDR3 reads CASSYPGTVEAFF. The CDR3, as DNA: TGTGCCAGCAGTTACCCCGGGACAGTTGAAGCTTTCTTT.

The chain carries TRBV6-1 and TRBJ2-7, with TRBD1 matching over 8 bases. Germline V gene data show CDR1 as MNHNS and CDR2 as SASEGT. V dropped 3 bases and J dropped 9; count of bases not matched to a gene: 7. This CDR3 region has 13 residues. CDR3 in amino acids: CASSEDRARWQYF. The DNA for the CDR3 is TGTGCCAGCAGTGAGGACAGGGCCAGGTGGCAGTACTTC.

This clone has only one observation. The same CDR3 is also encoded by other DNA sequences in this sample. The gene calls are TRBV7-2 and TRBJ1-5, with a weak D call TRBD1 (5 bases). The CDR3 sequence is 13 residues long. The germline V and J ends were trimmed by 5 bases and 5 bases, with 10 bases remaining between them. The germline gives CDR1 SGHTA, CDR2 FQGNSA. CDR3 DNA sequence: TGTGCCAGCAGCCTCGACAGAGATCAGCCCCAGCATTTT. It specifies CASSLDRDQPQHF. Based on the CDR3 plus reference TRBV7-2 and TRBJ1-5, the full variable domain is GAGVSQSPSNKVTEKGKDVELRCDPISGHTALYWYRQSLGQGLEFLIYFQGNSAPDKSGLPSDRFSAERTGGSVSTLTIQRTQQEDSAVYLCASSLDRDQPQHFGDGTRLSIL.

The rearrangement joins TRBV9 to TRBJ2-1, with TRBD2 matching over 7 bases. This CDR3 spans 15 amino acids. Germline V gives CDR1 SGDLS, CDR2 YYNGEE. The trim removed 3 bases at V and 1 base at J, leaving 4 bases unmatched. The CDR3 loop reads CASSASGASYNEQFF. CDR3 DNA sequence: TGTGCCAGCAGCGCAAGCGGGGCTTCCTACAATGAGCAGTTCTTC. Complete variable domain (other parts from reference TRBV9 and TRBJ2-1): DSGVTQTPKHLITATGQRVTLRCSPRSGDLSVYWYQQSLDQGLQFLIQYYNGEERAKGNILERFSAQQFPDLHSELNLSSLELGDSALYFCASSASGASYNEQFFGPGTRLTVL.

The V gene is TRBV2, the J gene TRBJ1-1, with D maybe TRBD1 (6 bases). The CDR3 has 13 amino acids. V was trimmed by 5 bases and J by 8 bases, leaving 15 bases between them. CDR1 SNHLY and CDR2 FYNNEI come from the germline V gene. The CDR3 DNA follows: TGTGCCAGCAGTCTAAGGGGGGGTATCGAAGCTTTCTTT. Amino acid sequence: CASSLRGGIEAFF.

V and J are TRBV27 and TRBJ1-5; D is possibly TRBD1 (6 bases). Germline V gene data show CDR1 as MNHEY and CDR2 as SMNVEV (reference sequence). V was clipped by 4 bases and J by 2 bases, with 18 bases between them. The CDR3 runs 17 residues. The CDR3 here is CASSSWDPGARNQPQHF. CDR3 nucleotides: TGTGCCAGCAGTTCATGGGATCCAGGGGCCCGCAATCAGCCCCAGCATTTT.

This chain connects TRBV6-6 to TRBJ2-3, with 8 positions matching TRBD2. CDR3 length: 15 amino acids. Trimming at V came to 6 bases and at J to 6 bases, leaving 11 bases not matched to a gene. CDR1 and CDR2 (germline): MNHNY, SVGAGI (reference sequence). CDR3 protein: CASRSAGGASDTQYF. The CDR3 DNA is TGTGCCAGCAGATCCGCGGGGGGCGCTTCGGATACGCAGTATTTT.

The rearrangement links TRBV19 to TRBJ2-3, with 8 positions matching TRBD2. The CDR3 runs to 14 residues. Germline CDR1 and CDR2: LNHDA and SQIVND (reference sequence). V lost 1 base, J lost 4 bases, and 1 base stayed unmatched. The CDR3 DNA follows: TGTGCCAGTAGTATAGCGGGAGGGCCAGATACGCAGTATTTT. Protein sequence: CASSIAGGPDTQYF.

The gene calls are TRBV30 and TRBJ1-6; 7 bases map to TRBD1. Germline V gives CDR1 GTSNPN, CDR2 SVGIG (reference sequence). J lost 8 bases, V lost 5 bases, and 3 bases had no gene match. This CDR3 has 12 amino acids. CDR3 amino acids: CAWGDRDSPLHF. CDR3 coding DNA: TGTGCCTGGGGAGACAGGGATTCACCCCTCCACTTT.

This chain links TRBV9 with TRBJ2-3, with D possibly being TRBD2 (5 bases). V dropped 4 bases and J dropped 2 bases, with 17 bases sitting between them. Germline CDR1 reads SGDLS; CDR2 reads YYNGEE. There are 16 residues in the CDR3. The CDR3: CASSPRLLGDTDTQYF. For the CDR3, the DNA is TGTGCCAGCAGCCCCAGACTCTTGGGAGACACAGATACGCAGTATTTT. The variable domain in full, completed from reference TRBV9 and TRBJ2-3, reads DSGVTQTPKHLITATGQRVTLRCSPRSGDLSVYWYQQSLDQGLQFLIQYYNGEERAKGNILERFSAQQFPDLHSELNLSSLELGDSALYFCASSPRLLGDTDTQYFGPGTRLTVL.

This sequence joins TRBV5-1 and TRBJ2-5, with D unresolved. CDR1 SGHRS and CDR2 YFSETQ come from the germline V gene. CDR3 length equals 17 residues. Trimming removed 0 bases from V and 2 bases from J, with 17 bases in between. CDR3 coding DNA: TGCGCCAGCAGCTTGGTATCAGGTCAGCTACCTCAAGAGACCCAGTACTTC. This sequence encodes CASSLVSGQLPQETQYF.

This chain links TRBV6-5 with TRBJ1-4; D may be TRBD1 (6 bases). CDR1 and CDR2 (germline): MNHEY, SVGAGI. Trimming shortened V by 6 bases and J by 13 bases, and 15 bases separated the two germline ends. This CDR3 is 12 amino acids long. As DNA, the CDR3 is TGTGCCAGCAGCCAGGACAGTCTGGTACTGTTTTTT. Translated: CASSQDSLVLFF.

The genes are TRBV19 and TRBJ2-7, with 7 nucleotides matching TRBD1. The V and J ends lost 7 bases and 6 bases, in that order; junction bases with no gene match: 12. The CDR3 length is 14 residues. The germline V gene has CDR1 LNHDA and CDR2 SQIVND (reference sequence). For the CDR3, the DNA is TGTGCCAGTAACCTACAGGGGCGAACAGGCGAGCAGTACTTC. It translates to CASNLQGRTGEQYF. The full variable domain, rest sourced from reference TRBV19 and TRBJ2-7, is DGGITQSPKYLFRKEGQNVTLSCEQNLNHDAMYWYRQDPGQGLRLIYYSQIVNDFQKGDIAEGYSVSREKKESFPLTVTSAQKNPTAFYLCASNLQGRTGEQYFGPGTRLTVT.

The rearrangement uses TRBV6-5 and TRBJ1-2; 7 nucleotides align to TRBD1. This CDR3 spans 14 amino acids. Germline CDR1 is MNHEY and CDR2 is SVGAGI. Trimming cost V 2 bases and J 9 bases; bases outside gene matches: 9. This chain's CDR3 is CASSYQYTGVSYTF. The CDR3 DNA follows: TGTGCCAGCAGTTACCAATATACAGGGGTGAGCTACACCTTC.

The rearrangement links TRBV5-6 to TRBJ1-2; 9 nucleotides match TRBD1. The CDR3 loop spans 14 amino acids. Per germline, CDR1 SGHDT and CDR2 YYEEEE. Unmatched junction bases numbered 12, after V lost 6 bases and J lost 9 bases. The DNA of the CDR3 is TGTGCCAGCATCCCCGGCGGGACAGGGTGGCGCTACACCTTC. It specifies CASIPGGTGWRYTF.

This clone appeared a few times. The chain uses TRBV18 and TRBJ2-7; D possibly corresponds to TRBD1 (5 bases). The CDR3 is made up of 12 amino acids. Between the trimmed V and J ends, which lost 6 bases and 2 bases, there was a span of 8 bases. The V gene's germline CDR1 is KGHSH and CDR2 LQKENI. The chain's CDR3 is CASSPDTYEQYF. CDR3 bases: TGTGCCAGCTCTCCGGACACCTACGAGCAGTACTTC.

This sequence joins TRBV18 and TRBJ2-3, with TRBD2 as a possible D gene (6 bases). The V gene's germline CDR1 is KGHSH and CDR2 LQKENI. V lost 7 bases and J 4 bases, leaving 15 bases between the germline ends. There are 14 residues in the CDR3. In DNA form, the CDR3 reads TGTGCCAGCTATCAAGGAGGGATCGCAGATACGCAGTATTTT. Translating it yields CASYQGGIADTQYF.

This clone was counted a few times. The CDR3 sequence: CASSLANADTQYF. The CDR3, as DNA: TGTGCCAGCAGCTTAGCTAATGCAGATACGCAGTATTTT. V usage is TRBV7-3 and J usage is TRBJ2-3; no reliable D call. Germline V gives CDR1 SGHTA, CDR2 FQGTGA. The CDR3 length is 13 residues. V was clipped by 2 bases and J by 4 bases, with 7 bases between them.

The CDR3 protein is CASSPARQTWGAEAFF. Written as DNA, the CDR3 is TGTGCCAGCTCACCGGCGAGACAGACGTGGGGCGCTGAAGCTTTCTTT. V gene TRBV18 combines with J gene TRBJ1-1, with D perhaps TRBD1 (5 bases). Germline V gene sequence: CDR1 KGHSH, CDR2 LQKENI. Trimming left V 3 bases short and J 6 bases short, with 20 bases between. This CDR3 spans 16 amino acids. The full variable domain, its missing parts supplied by reference TRBV18 and TRBJ1-1, is NAGVMQNPRHLVRRRGQEARLRCSPMKGHSHVYWYRQLPEEGLKFMVYLQKENIIDESGMPKERFSAEFPKEGPSILRIQQVVRGDSAAYFCASSPARQTWGAEAFFGQGTRLTVV.